This T cell receptor (beta chain) comes out of a study of regulatory T cells in long-lasting Graves disease (dated by TCRdb to about 2021). In the study overall: Antithyroid drugs had been taken for less than 3 months by newly diagnosed Graves' disease patients. Persistent Graves' disease patients were compared with newly diagnosed Graves' disease patients by peripheral blood TCR sequencing and RNA sequencing. The study was conducted in China and was registered as a clinical trial. A total of 33 samples underwent TCR sequencing, from some 13 patients with persistent Graves' disease and approximately 20 patients with newly diagnosed Graves' disease.

Explained via the paper, the time point label denotes: newly diagnosed GD, antithyroid drugs for less than 3 months. For both TCR sequencing and RNA sequencing, RNA was extracted from PBMCs using TRIzol. The diagnosis of Graves' disease was made according to American Thyroid Association guidelines. Recruitment of patients was carried out at an endocrinology department in Xi'an, China. Each patient gave approximately 9.7 milliliters of peripheral blood, collected in an EDTA anticoagulant tube. Ficoll Paque Plus density gradient separation was used to isolate PBMCs, and no additional T cell sorting was done. RNA quality was checked with an Agilent 2100 Bioanalyzer and agarose gel, and concentration with a NanoDrop 2000. Broader findings and caveats from the paper: Sequencing and analysis were limited to the TCR beta chain. Only peripheral blood was studied, because thyroid tissue, the primary lesion, was inaccessible. TRBV28, TRBJ1-2 and TRBJ2-5 were preferentially used in persistent disease, while TRBV20-1 and TRBJ2-1 were favored in newly diagnosed disease. A larger number of public clonotypes was shared among persistent patients (around 2,700) than among newly diagnosed patients (roughly 980). Compared with newly diagnosed patients, patients with persistent Graves' disease had lower TCR Shannon entropy and fewer highly expanded clones, which suggests clonal expansion. The authors acknowledged the small sample size as a limitation that may reduce accuracy.

There are many counts of this clonotype. Its antigen has not been determined. No quality values exist for individual bases; no much larger clone is one base distant. Receptor amplification or capture employed multiplex PCR. For sequencing, an Illumina HiSeq 4000 was employed. TCR beta libraries were built with iRepertoire HTBI primers and Arm-PCR amplification of CDR3 regions. Gel purification was performed on PCR products prior to sequencing. The study's processing was this. Gene usage analysis of CDR3 amino acid clonotypes relied on the roughly 60 TRBV and 14 TRBJ segments identified across samples. Filtered high-quality paired reads were merged into contigs using COPE and FqMerger. BLAST was used to align contigs to IMGT TRBV, TRBD and TRBJ reference genes, and CDR3 was defined according to IMGT. Highly expanded clones were defined as clonotypes with a frequency above 0.1%. Shannon entropy served as the measure of repertoire diversity, while the Gini coefficient captured V-J evenness. Clonotypes shared by more than one individual were considered public. TCRdb applied fastp at Q25 and MiXCR to the public reads, then kept only in-frame beta chains. All rows with the same CDR3 protein become a single entry with the most common DNA and genes. The V and J calls were not made by the authors but by TCRdb's processing. This sample holds about 620,000 distinct CDR3 sequences; 16% were observed only once. The ten largest clonotypes hold about 18% of the sample.

The trim is 2 bases for V and 3 bases for J, with a gap of 15 bases between the germline ends. The cysteine opens and the phenylalanine closes a CDR3 of 15 amino acids. Here the CDR3 DNA is all that survives: 45 bases in frame from base 1. CDR1 is given as SGHRS and CDR2 as YFSETQ, both from the germline V gene. Another study also made use of these data, one on T cells in Graves' hyperthyroidism and ophthalmopathy. The second paper states: Stable Graves' hyperthyroidism was defined as no progression to ophthalmopathy during 18 months of follow-up. The hyperthyroidism patients were between 18 and 65 years old and newly diagnosed, with a disease duration of less than 2 months. The study excluded patients with uncontrolled infections, other autoimmune diseases, pregnancy or lactation. Clinical symptoms, serum thyroxine and TRAb, thyroid ultrasound, and orbital computed tomography formed the basis for the diagnoses. The first round of RT-PCR for the TCR CDR3 was performed with the HTBI primer set and the Qiagen OneStep RT-PCR kit. Most expanded thyroid clonotypes (frequency above 0.001) were also detected in blood, a finding suggesting that blood repertoires may reflect thyroid immune responses. A 13 V-J signature model separated ophthalmopathy from stable hyperthyroidism, with about 88% sensitivity and 81.08% specificity in cross-validation and 80%/75% in testing. In validation, the model predicted progression to ophthalmopathy a median of 6.5 months before onset, with approximately 71% sensitivity and more than 72% specificity. To identify distinguishing TCR V-J signatures, a discovery cohort of around 98 patients was used, comprising 43 with Graves' ophthalmopathy and around 57 with stable Graves' hyperthyroidism. Prospective prediction of ophthalmopathy was tested in an independent validation cohort of approximately 19 hyperthyroidism patients and 15 to 17 patients who later progressed to ophthalmopathy. The 75 to 100 discovery patients were divided at random into training and test sets in a 7:3 ratio. The study also compared thyroid tissue and blood T-cell repertoires from several Graves' hyperthyroidism patients. Following sampling, methimazole starting at 30 mg daily was given to hyperthyroidism patients, and high-dose intravenous methylprednisolone was given to ophthalmopathy patients. A second multiplex PCR round built the libraries, followed by size selection and purification. Paired-end sequencing of the libraries was performed with 100 bp reads on an Illumina HiSeq2000. SOAPnuke was used to process the raw data, removing reads that contained adapters or uncalled bases, had a mean Phred below 15, or lacked an exact match to the constant primer or identifier. High-quality paired reads were merged using COPE v1.2.5, and each unique nucleotide sequence was defined as a clonotype. MiTCR v1.1 was used to align clonotypes to the IMGT TRBV, TRBD and TRBJ reference segments. The analysis included only V-J combinations with a frequency above 0.0001, which together covered more than 98% of the repertoires. A TCS score was defined as the ratio between F50 (clonal expansion) and ExV (chaos), using BLOSUM62-based TCRdist between CDR3 peptides within each V-J. Welch's t-statistics and random forest reduced 450 to 600 V-J features to about 12, which were used in a naive Bayes classifier (R e1071). Sample size was not statistically predetermined, and investigators were not blinded to group allocation. TCR Vbeta CDR3 sequencing of roughly 140 peripheral blood samples (roughly 41 ophthalmopathy, some 75 hyperthyroidism and about 17 progressor patients) is reported in the paper.

The source material was peripheral blood mononuclear cells (PBMCs), sampled at new diagnosis, from a patient treated with antithyroid drugs. This sequence uses TRBV5-1 and TRBJ2-7; TRBD1 is perhaps the D gene, given 6 matching bases. This TCR came from a woman under 40 with Graves disease. Donor details come from another sample of the same person, matched by shared clones. In nucleotide form, the sequence is TGCGCCAGCAGCTTAGGGGGAGATCTCAGCTACGAGCAGTACTTC. Its protein product is CASSLGGDLSYEQYF.